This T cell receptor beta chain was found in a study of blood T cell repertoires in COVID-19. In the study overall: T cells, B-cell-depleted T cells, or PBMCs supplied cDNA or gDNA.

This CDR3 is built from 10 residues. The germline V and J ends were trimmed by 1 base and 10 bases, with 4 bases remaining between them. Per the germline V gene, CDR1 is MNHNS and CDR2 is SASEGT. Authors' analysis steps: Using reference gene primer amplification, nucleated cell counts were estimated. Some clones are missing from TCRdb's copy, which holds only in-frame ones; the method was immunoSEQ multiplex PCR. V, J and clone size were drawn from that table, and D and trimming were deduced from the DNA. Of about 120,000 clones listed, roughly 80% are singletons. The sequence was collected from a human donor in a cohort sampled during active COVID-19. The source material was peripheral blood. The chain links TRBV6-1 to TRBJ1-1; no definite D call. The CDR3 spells CASSEVRAFF. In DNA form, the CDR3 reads TGTGCCAGCAGTGAAGTTCGAGCTTTCTTT.